What follows describes a single T cell receptor beta chain. Its matching antigen is unknown. This sample is part of a study of shared clonotypes between healthy human individuals. Findings and limits, study-wide: Incompleteness in sorted-subset sequencing, despite large depth, was shown by rarefaction. Generally, naive subsets (rather than memory subsets) showed larger estimated richness. Having only a few donors restricted how much genetic and exposure-history diversity was captured. With a handful of donors compared, around 5% of naive CD4 clonotypes were shared.

The length of the CDR3 is 13 residues. The germline V gene encodes CDR1 LGHNA and CDR2 YNFKEQ. The V gene lost 0 bases and the J gene lost 15 bases, with 15 bases spanning the gap. Assay: immunoSEQ multiplex PCR; the TCRdb copy retains only in-frame clones and omits some. The sample shows 2 million or so clones, 85% to 95% of them seen only once. Sequencing was done on a sample of naive CD4+ T cells sorted from blood. Indicated subset: CD45RA+ positively selected. The chain couples TRBV4-2 to TRBJ2-1; D uncertain. The receptor comes from a man aged 18 to 29 in good health. The CDR3: CASSQDATFRRFF. CDR3 nucleotides: TGTGCCAGCAGCCAAGATGCAACGTTTCGTCGGTTCTTC.